The 8 T cell receptor beta chains below all came from one sample that was sequenced in a study of OX40 agonist ivuxolimab in advanced cancers. Profiling relied on immunoSEQ multiplex PCR, and the TCRdb table lists in-frame clones only, not all of them. The sample records 100,000 or so clones, roughly nine tenths being singletons. The sample in question was CD4+ or CD8+ T cells sorted from blood, obtained in a trial of the OX40 agonist ivuxolimab. These TCRs come from an adult with an advanced solid tumor such as melanoma, head and neck, liver or kidney cancer.

This clone was found a few times. The chain links TRBV18 to TRBJ2-2, with 8 bases lining up with TRBD1. The germline gives CDR1 KGHSH, CDR2 LQKENI. The CDR3 contains 15 residues. Trimming at V came to 3 bases and at J to 1 base, leaving 1 base not matched to a gene. CDR3 sequence reads: CASSPGTGNTGELFF. The DNA of the CDR3 is TGTGCCAGCTCACCCGGGACAGGGAACACCGGGGAGCTGTTTTTT.

This chain links TRBV10-2 with TRBJ1-1; D is undetermined. The CDR3 extends over 13 amino acids. Germline V gives CDR1 WSHSY, CDR2 SAAADI. The V gene lost 2 bases and the J gene lost 5 bases, with 9 bases spanning the gap. The CDR3 nucleotides read TGCGCCAGCAGTGAGGGGGTCGCGACTGAAGCTTTCTTT. It yields the protein CASSEGVATEAFF.

The rearrangement uses TRBV7-3 and TRBJ2-3; D gene unclear. In germline, CDR1 is SGHTA, CDR2 FQGTGA. This CDR3 is built from 14 residues. Trimming pared 2 bases from V and 1 base from J, leaving 7 bases between. CDR3 nucleotide sequence: TGTGCCAGCAGCTTAGCGGAACGCACAGATACGCAGTATTTT. Translated: CASSLAERTDTQYF.

The gene calls are TRBV5-6 and TRBJ2-5, with D possibly called TRBD1 or TRBD2 (6 bases each). The DNA end lines up better with TRBJ2-7; the J call may be wrong. CDR1 is SGHDT and CDR2 is YYEEEE in the germline V gene. This CDR3 has 15 amino acids. CDR3 coding DNA: TGTGCCAGCAGCAGAGTAGGGGGGCCCATCGACGAGCAGTACTTC. Translation: CASSRVGGPIDEQYF.

V usage is TRBV25-1 and J usage is TRBJ2-4, with D maybe TRBD2 (5 bases). Trimming left V 5 bases short and J 7 bases short, with 15 bases between. The CDR3 covers 14 residues. Looked up from germline, CDR1 is MGHDK and CDR2 is SYGVNS. The CDR3 protein is CASSKGAVGNIQYF. The CDR3 DNA is TGTGCCAGCAGTAAAGGAGCGGTAGGGAACATTCAGTACTTC.

The V call is TRBV7-6, the J call TRBJ2-5; tentatively, D is TRBD1 (6 bases). Germline CDR1 SGHVS, CDR2 FNYEAQ. Between the trimmed V and J ends, which lost 6 bases and 9 bases, there was a span of 14 bases. CDR3 length: 12 residues. The DNA for the CDR3 is TGTGCCAGCAGTCGGACAGCCCTGGCCCAGTACTTC. This sequence encodes CASSRTALAQYF.

The DNA for the CDR3 is TGTGCCAGCAGCGCAACAGGGGGTCCACAGTACTTC. This codes for CASSATGGPQYF. The chain employs TRBV7-2 and TRBJ2-7; 8 bases agree with TRBD1. With V trimmed by 5 bases and J by 10 bases, 7 bases remained unmatched. CDR3 length: 12 residues. Germline-derived CDR1 and CDR2 are SGHTA and FQGNSA.

The chain combines TRBV5-4 with TRBJ2-6, with D unclear. The V end lost 2 bases, the J end lost 4 bases, and 7 bases lay between the germline ends. This CDR3 has 14 amino acids. CDR1 and CDR2 from the germline V gene are SGHNT and YYREEE (reference sequence). CDR3 protein: CASSLSWGANVLTF. CDR3 DNA sequence: TGTGCCAGCAGCTTATCGTGGGGGGCCAACGTCCTGACTTTC.